This T cell receptor (beta chain) was identified during a study of blood T cell repertoires in COVID-19. Study background: Specimens from acute and convalescent COVID-19 originated in the United States, Italy and Spain. Sample material is recorded as cDNA or gDNA derived from T cells, B-cell-depleted T cells, or PBMCs.

Which cohort a participant joined came from the clinical history participants gave. The CDR3 is made up of 13 amino acids. V was pared by 1 base and J by 4 bases, with 7 bases between. Germline-derived CDR1 and CDR2 are LNHDA and SQIVND (reference sequence). Source study methods: Amplified reference gene primers provided the basis for estimating nucleated cell counts. The data were produced by immunoSEQ multiplex PCR, yet TCRdb's version contains in-frame clones alone and is incomplete. The V and J calls and clone size come from that table; D and trimming were worked out from the DNA. Among about 270,000 clones listed, 70% to 90% were seen once. About this clone: This sample also contains other DNA sequences that code for the same CDR3.

This TCR was sampled from a woman in her 30s with acute COVID-19. This sequence joins TRBV19 and TRBJ1-1; the D gene is possibly TRBD1 (6 bases). The sample comprised PBMCs or T cells enriched from blood (not recorded which). CDR3 nucleotides: TGTGCCAGTAGTATAGGAGGGGGCACTGAAGCTTTCTTT. Residues: CASSIGGGTEAFF.